The 26 T cell receptor beta chains listed next were all sequenced from one sample in a study of cytomegalovirus exposure and HLA in healthy donors. The PCR ran on 60 Vbeta and 13 Jbeta primers. Sequencing used immunoSEQ multiplex PCR; TCRdb keeps in-frame clones, though not all of them. The data contain roughly 110,000 clones, 71% of them singletons. Sequencing was performed on PBMCs. The receptors were sampled from a female donor in good health and CMV-seronegative.

V is TRBV7-9 and J is TRBJ2-2; 12 positions match TRBD1. This CDR3 contains 15 residues. Germline values: CDR1 SEHNR, CDR2 FQNEAQ (reference sequence). With V trimmed by 5 bases and J by 6 bases, 4 bases remained unmatched. The CDR3 is CASSPGTGGSGELFF. The CDR3 coding sequence is TGTGCCAGCAGCCCGGGGACAGGGGGCTCCGGGGAGCTGTTTTTT.

The rearrangement joins TRBV5-1 to TRBJ1-1; D may be TRBD1 (6 bases). Germline V gene data show CDR1 as SGHRS and CDR2 as YFSETQ. This CDR3 region has 15 residues. V gave up 6 bases and J gave up 7 bases, with 22 bases separating them. The CDR3 nucleotides are TGCGCCAGCACGGTGCGCACAGGGTCGAGGGATGAAGCTTTCTTT. Amino acids: CASTVRTGSRDEAFF.

The chain combines TRBV19 with TRBJ2-7, with 8 bases identical to TRBD1. This CDR3 has 14 residues. Germline V gene data show CDR1 as LNHDA and CDR2 as SQIVND (reference sequence). J was trimmed by 3 bases and V by 4 bases; bases with no gene match: 5. CDR3 sequence (DNA): TGTGCCAGTAGTACCCCCGGGACAGGCTACGAGCAGTACTTC. This codes for CASSTPGTGYEQYF.

This clone was found once. The chain has TRBV19 and TRBJ2-7; TRBD1 agrees at 12 bases. J gave up 6 bases and V 7 bases, and 10 bases lay outside the gene matches. Germline V gives CDR1 LNHDA, CDR2 SQIVND (reference sequence). The CDR3 covers 15 residues. The CDR3: CASTITGTGGGEQYF. As DNA, the CDR3 is TGTGCCAGTACTATTACCGGGACAGGGGGCGGCGAGCAGTACTTC.

This clone appeared a few times. CDR3 sequence (DNA): TGTGCCAGCAGAAATCCTCTTGGGAGGAAAATCGACTATGGCTACACCTTC. Translated, it gives CASRNPLGRKIDYGYTF. V gene TRBV2 combines with J gene TRBJ1-2; no definite D call. The length of the CDR3 is 17 residues. Looked up from germline, CDR1 is SNHLY and CDR2 is FYNNEI. The ends were cut back, 6 bases at V and 3 bases at J, with 23 bases in the middle.

This chain connects TRBV5-1 to TRBJ1-2; TRBD1 matches at 9 bases. Germline lookup yields CDR1 SGHRS and CDR2 YFSETQ. The CDR3 loop spans 15 amino acids. V lost 3 bases and J lost 8; bases outside the gene matches: 11. The CDR3 region is CASSWSQGQGNGYTF. The CDR3 coding sequence is TGCGCCAGCAGCTGGAGCCAGGGACAGGGTAACGGCTACACCTTC.

This clone was observed a handful of times. CDR3 protein: CASTRGGTQDTQYF. The CDR3 bases are TGTGCCAGCACCCGGGGCGGGACCCAAGATACGCAGTATTTT. This rearrangement joins TRBV7-2 to TRBJ2-3, with TRBD2 as a possible D gene (6 bases). CDR1 and CDR2 from the germline V gene are SGHTA and FQGNSA. CDR3 size: 14 residues. Trimming removed 7 bases from V and 5 bases from J, with 16 bases in between.

The chain combines TRBV7-9 with TRBJ2-6; 10 nucleotides agree with TRBD1. V gave up 5 bases and J gave up 1 base; unmatched junction bases: 11. The CDR3 length is 19 residues. Germline V gene sequence: CDR1 SEHNR, CDR2 FQNEAQ (reference sequence). In DNA, the CDR3 is TGTGCCAGCAGCCCCCCCCGTCGGGACAGGGGTTCTGGGGCCAACGTCCTGACTTTC. Protein sequence: CASSPPRRDRGSGANVLTF.

The chain joins TRBV29-1 to TRBJ1-2; 9 bases are shared with TRBD1. Germline-derived CDR1 and CDR2 are SQVTM and ANQGSEA. The CDR3 totals 12 residues. V gave up 5 bases and J gave up 5 bases; unmatched junction bases: 3. The CDR3 reads CSVSGTGYGYTF. For the CDR3, the DNA is TGCAGCGTTTCCGGGACAGGGTATGGCTACACCTTC.

This chain links TRBV11-1 with TRBJ2-5; D perhaps matches TRBD1 (6 bases). V shed 5 bases and J shed 4 bases, with 20 bases lying between them. This CDR3 region has 16 residues. CDR1 and CDR2 (germline): SGHAT, FQDESV (reference sequence). CDR3 sequence reads: CASSRNRARTGETQYF. Here the CDR3 DNA reads TGTGCCAGCAGCCGCAACAGGGCTCGGACTGGAGAGACCCAGTACTTC.

The rearrangement joins TRBV27 to TRBJ2-3; TRBD2 agrees at 9 bases. Trimming cost V 6 bases and J 6 bases; bases outside gene matches: 7. CDR1 MNHEY and CDR2 SMNVEV come from the germline V gene (reference sequence). The CDR3 contains 14 residues. The CDR3 reads CASSRAGGVDTQYF. The CDR3 DNA reads TGTGCCAGCAGCAGGGCGGGAGGGGTGGATACGCAGTATTTT.

CDR3 sequence (DNA): TGTGCCAGCAGCTTAAAACCTAGGGGGATAGATACGCAGTATTTT. Translating it yields CASSLKPRGIDTQYF. The chain recombines TRBV7-3 with TRBJ2-3; possible D gene TRBD1, 6 bases. Per the germline V gene, CDR1 is SGHTA and CDR2 is FQGTGA. The CDR3 is 15 residues long. V was pared by 1 base and J by 5 bases, with 13 bases between.

The chain uses TRBV7-2 and TRBJ2-2; D is unresolved. The CDR3 spans 17 residues. V dropped 5 bases and J dropped 4 bases, with 20 bases sitting between them. CDR1 and CDR2 (germline): SGHTA, FQGNSA. This CDR3 is CASSQTLASRGTGELFF. The CDR3 DNA sequence: TGTGCCAGCAGCCAAACCTTGGCGTCCCGAGGCACCGGGGAGCTGTTTTTT.

This clone turned up a few times. This sequence joins TRBV11-2 and TRBJ2-1; no firm D call. V lost 2 bases and J 0 bases, leaving 8 bases between the germline ends. The CDR3 sequence is 15 residues long. Germline V gives CDR1 SGHAT, CDR2 FQNNGV. The DNA of the CDR3 is TGTGCCAGCAGCTTAAGTCAGTTCTCCTACAATGAGCAGTTCTTC. The encoded protein is CASSLSQFSYNEQFF. Full variable domain (rest looked up from reference TRBV11-2 and TRBJ2-1): EAGVAQSPRYKIIEKRQSVAFWCNPISGHATLYWYQQILGQGPKLLIQFQNNGVVDDSQLPKDRFSAERLKGVDSTLKIQPAKLEDSAVYLCASSLSQFSYNEQFFGPGTRLTVL.

In DNA form, the CDR3 reads TGTGCCACCAGCAGAGATCGGGGAGGCGGGACGGGAGAGCAGTACTTC. Amino acids: CATSRDRGGGTGEQYF. The chain is built from TRBV15 and TRBJ2-7, with TRBD2 as a possible D gene (6 bases). The V and J ends lost 0 bases and 7 bases respectively, with 19 bases between them. This CDR3 region has 16 residues. The germline V gene has CDR1 LNHNV and CDR2 YYDKDF (reference sequence). Looking up the rest from reference TRBV15 and TRBJ2-7 gives the full variable domain: DAMVIQNPRYQVTQFGKPVTLSCSQTLNHNVMYWYQQKSSQAPKLLFHYYDKDFNNEADTPDNFQSRRPNTSFCFLDIRSPGLGDTAMYLCATSRDRGGGTGEQYFGPGTRLTVT.

The gene calls are TRBV5-1 and TRBJ2-1, with D possibly TRBD2 on 6 matching bases. Trimming shortened V by 0 bases and J by 3 bases, and 13 bases separated the two germline ends. The CDR3 spans 16 residues. Germline lookup yields CDR1 SGHRS and CDR2 YFSETQ. The CDR3 here is CASSLVREYVYNEQFF. The CDR3, as DNA: TGCGCCAGCAGCTTGGTTCGGGAGTACGTCTACAATGAGCAGTTCTTC.

The chain is built from TRBV2 and TRBJ2-7; 9 positions match TRBD1. The CDR3 has 13 residues. Germline CDR1 SNHLY, CDR2 FYNNEI. V was pared by 4 bases and J by 5 bases, with 3 bases of the junction left unmatched. The CDR3 protein is CASSVQGAHEQYF. For the CDR3, the DNA is TGTGCCAGCAGTGTACAGGGGGCCCACGAGCAGTACTTC.

The chain is built from TRBV5-5 and TRBJ2-1, with 10 bases identical to TRBD1. This CDR3 contains 16 residues. V was clipped by 2 bases and J by 8 bases; unmatched bases: 10. CDR1 SGHKS and CDR2 YYEKEE come from the germline V gene (reference sequence). Here the CDR3 reads CASSFMGQGTVDEQFF. DNA for the CDR3: TGTGCCAGCAGCTTCATGGGACAGGGGACGGTGGATGAGCAGTTCTTC.

This clone was picked up a small number of times. This chain connects TRBV28 to TRBJ1-6, with 9 bases lining up with TRBD1. The junction had 12 bases not matched to a gene; V was cut back by 8 bases and J by 7 bases. CDR3 length: 16 amino acids. Looked up from germline, CDR1 is MDHEN and CDR2 is SYDVKM. DNA of the CDR3: TGTGCCAGCTCCTTGGGTACAGGGGGCGGGAATTCACCCCTCCACTTT. This sequence encodes CASSLGTGGGNSPLHF.

The CDR3 sequence is CASSLRTTSGQETQYF. The CDR3 bases are TGTGCCAGCAGCCTGCGGACGACTAGCGGCCAAGAGACCCAGTACTTC. The rearrangement links TRBV11-3 to TRBJ2-5; 9 positions agree with TRBD2. Germline trimming cut 5 bases from V and 1 base from J; bases unmatched to any gene: 8. Per germline, CDR1 SGHNT and CDR2 YENEEA. The CDR3 has 16 amino acids.

The V gene is TRBV25-1, the J gene TRBJ2-7; 8 nucleotides agree with TRBD2. J was trimmed by 2 bases and V by 1 base; bases with no gene match: 4. Germline V gene lookup returns CDR1 MGHDK and CDR2 SYGVNS. This CDR3 has 15 residues. Here the CDR3 DNA reads TGTGCCAGCAGTGAATCGGGGGGGTTGACCTACGAGCAGTACTTC. Protein: CASSESGGLTYEQYF.

V is TRBV5-1 and J is TRBJ2-3; 8 positions match TRBD2. In germline, CDR1 is SGHRS, CDR2 YFSETQ. This CDR3 is built from 16 residues. After removal of 0 bases from V and 4 bases from J, the junction contained 7 bases not matched to a gene. CDR3 in amino acids: CASSLALAGSADTQYF. The CDR3 DNA sequence: TGCGCCAGCAGCTTGGCGCTAGCGGGTAGCGCAGATACGCAGTATTTT. The variable domain in full, completed from reference TRBV5-1 and TRBJ2-3, reads KAGVTQTPRYLIKTRGQQVTLSCSPISGHRSVSWYQQTPGQGLQFLFEYFSETQRNKGNFPGRFSGRQFSNSRSEMNVSTLELGDSALYLCASSLALAGSADTQYFGPGTRLTVL.

J is TRBJ1-1 and V is TRBV7-6; the D gene is possibly TRBD1 (5 bases). Germline loops: CDR1 SGHVS, CDR2 FNYEAQ. The CDR3 covers 13 residues. V dropped 5 bases and J dropped 3 bases, with 10 bases sitting between them. The CDR3 sequence: CASSPQGYTEAFF. The CDR3 DNA reads TGTGCCAGCAGCCCTCAGGGATACACTGAAGCTTTCTTT.

The genes are TRBV7-3 and TRBJ2-7, with 8 bases that match TRBD2. The CDR3 has 11 amino acids. Per germline, CDR1 SGHTA and CDR2 FQGTGA. V trimming: 11 bases; J trimming: 4 bases; junction bases outside the gene matches: 4. As DNA, the CDR3 is TGTGCCTGGACTAGCTTGTACGAGCAGTACTTC. Protein: CAWTSLYEQYF. The full variable domain, rest sourced from reference TRBV7-3 and TRBJ2-7, is GAGVSQTPSNKVTEKGKYVELRCDPISGHTALYWYRQSLGQGPEFLIYFQGTGAADDSGLPNDRFFAVRPEGSVSTLKIQRTERGDSAVYLCAWTSLYEQYFGPGTRLTVT.

This clone was counted only a few times. The rearrangement joins TRBV2 to TRBJ2-7; 12 bases agree with TRBD2. Germline CDR1 reads SNHLY; CDR2 reads FYNNEI. The ends lost 7 bases at V and 7 bases at J; junction bases unmatched: 8. This CDR3 has 14 amino acids. The CDR3 protein is CASNRLAGVEEQYF. The CDR3 DNA sequence: TGTGCCAGCAACAGACTAGCGGGAGTTGAGGAGCAGTACTTC.

The chain combines TRBV2 with TRBJ2-1; 9 nucleotides match TRBD1. CDR1 SNHLY and CDR2 FYNNEI come from the germline V gene. Germline trimming cut 5 bases from V and 2 bases from J; bases unmatched to any gene: 7. The CDR3 length is 16 residues. The DNA of the CDR3 is TGTGCCAGCAGTTCCAAACAGGGGGCCCCCTACAATGAGCAGTTCTTC. This gives the protein CASSSKQGAPYNEQFF.